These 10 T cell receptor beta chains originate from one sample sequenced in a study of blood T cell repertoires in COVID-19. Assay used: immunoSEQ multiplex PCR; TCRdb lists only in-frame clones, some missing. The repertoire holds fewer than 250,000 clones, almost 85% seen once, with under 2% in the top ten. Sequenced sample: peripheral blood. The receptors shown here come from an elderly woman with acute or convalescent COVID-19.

The CDR3 loop is CASSPRDYPQFF. CDR3 bases: TGTGCCAGCAGTCCCCGGGACTACCCACAGTTCTTC. V and J are TRBV2 and TRBJ2-1; 7 positions agree with TRBD2. The CDR3 totals 12 residues. Trimming took 5 bases from V and 13 from J; bases not matched to a gene: 8. Germline V CDR1 and CDR2: SNHLY, FYNNEI.

In DNA form, the CDR3 reads TGTGCCAGCAGCCGTTTTACAGGCAAGCAGTTCTTC. Translating it yields CASSRFTGKQFF. This rearrangement joins TRBV7-2 to TRBJ2-1; tentatively, D is TRBD1 (5 bases). CDR3 size: 12 residues. V lost 5 bases and J 11 bases, leaving 13 bases between the germline ends. Germline assignment: CDR1 SGHTA and CDR2 FQGNSA.

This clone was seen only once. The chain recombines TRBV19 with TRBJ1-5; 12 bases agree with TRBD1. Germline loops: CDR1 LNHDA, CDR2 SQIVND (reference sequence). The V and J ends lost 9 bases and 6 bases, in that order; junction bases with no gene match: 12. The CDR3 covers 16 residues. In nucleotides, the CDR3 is TGTGCCAGCAGCCCGGGACAGGGGGCTGGCGGTCAGCCCCAGCATTTT. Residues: CASSPGQGAGGQPQHF.

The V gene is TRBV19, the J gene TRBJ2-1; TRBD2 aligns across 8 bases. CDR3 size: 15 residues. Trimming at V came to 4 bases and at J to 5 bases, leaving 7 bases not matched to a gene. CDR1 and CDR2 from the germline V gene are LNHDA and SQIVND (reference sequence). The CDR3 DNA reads TGTGCCAGTAGTACGAAACTAGCGGTTAACAATGAGCAGTTCTTC. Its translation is CASSTKLAVNNEQFF.

The chain's CDR3 is CASSPGQREYSPLHF. Written as DNA, the CDR3 is TGTGCCAGCAGTCCCGGCCAGCGGGAATATTCACCCCTCCACTTT. The J gene is TRBJ1-6, the V gene TRBV6-6; D gene uncertain. CDR3 length equals 15 residues. Germline V lookup: CDR1 MNHNY, CDR2 SVGAGI (reference sequence). The V and J ends lost 5 bases and 8 bases respectively, with 16 bases between them.

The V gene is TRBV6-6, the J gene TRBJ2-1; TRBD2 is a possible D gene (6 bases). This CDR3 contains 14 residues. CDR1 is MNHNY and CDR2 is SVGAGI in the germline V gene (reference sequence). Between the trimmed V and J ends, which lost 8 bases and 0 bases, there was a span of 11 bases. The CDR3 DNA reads TGTGCCAGCCACCGGGAGCTCTCCTACAATGAGCAGTTCTTC. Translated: CASHRELSYNEQFF.

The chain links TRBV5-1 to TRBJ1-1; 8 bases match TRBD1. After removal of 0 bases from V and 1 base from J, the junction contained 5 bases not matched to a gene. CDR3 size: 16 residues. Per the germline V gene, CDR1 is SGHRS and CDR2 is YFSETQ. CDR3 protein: CASSLGRGQANTEAFF. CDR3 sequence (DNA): TGCGCCAGCAGCTTGGGGCGGGGACAGGCGAACACTGAAGCTTTCTTT.

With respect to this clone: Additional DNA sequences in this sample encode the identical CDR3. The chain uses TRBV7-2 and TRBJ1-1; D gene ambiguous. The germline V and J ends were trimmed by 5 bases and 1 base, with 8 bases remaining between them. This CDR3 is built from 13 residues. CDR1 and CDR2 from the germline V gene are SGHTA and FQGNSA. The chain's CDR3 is CASSLGRNTEAFF. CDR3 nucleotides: TGTGCCAGCAGCCTAGGGAGGAACACTGAAGCTTTCTTT.

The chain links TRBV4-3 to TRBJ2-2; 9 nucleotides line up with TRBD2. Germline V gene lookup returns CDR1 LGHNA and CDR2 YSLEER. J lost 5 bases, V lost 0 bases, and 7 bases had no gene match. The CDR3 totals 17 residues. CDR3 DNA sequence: TGCGCCAGCAGCCAAGATATTGCGGGAGGGCCGACCGGGGAGCTGTTTTTT. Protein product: CASSQDIAGGPTGELFF.

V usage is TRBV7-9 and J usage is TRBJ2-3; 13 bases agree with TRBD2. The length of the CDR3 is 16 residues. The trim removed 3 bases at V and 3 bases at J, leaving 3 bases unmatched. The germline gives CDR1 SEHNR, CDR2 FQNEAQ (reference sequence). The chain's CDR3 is CASSFRTSGRTDTQYF. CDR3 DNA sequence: TGTGCCAGCAGCTTTAGGACTAGCGGGAGAACAGATACGCAGTATTTT. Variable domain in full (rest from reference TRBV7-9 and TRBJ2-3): DTGVSQNPRHKITKRGQNVTFRCDPISEHNRLYWYRQTLGQGPEFLTYFQNEAQLEKSRLLSDRFSAERPKGSFSTLEIQRTEQGDSAMYLCASSFRTSGRTDTQYFGPGTRLTVL.